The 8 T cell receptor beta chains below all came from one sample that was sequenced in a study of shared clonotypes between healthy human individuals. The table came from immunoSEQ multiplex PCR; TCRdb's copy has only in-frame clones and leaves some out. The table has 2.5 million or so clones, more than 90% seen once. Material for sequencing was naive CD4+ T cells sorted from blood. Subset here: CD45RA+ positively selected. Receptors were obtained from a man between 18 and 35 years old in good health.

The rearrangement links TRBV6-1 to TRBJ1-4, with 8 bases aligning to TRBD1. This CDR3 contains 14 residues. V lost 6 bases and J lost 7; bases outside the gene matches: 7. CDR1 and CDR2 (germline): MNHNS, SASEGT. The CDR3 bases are TGTGCCAGCAGGAGGCAGGGGGCGGGTGAAAAACTGTTTTTT. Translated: CASRRQGAGEKLFF.

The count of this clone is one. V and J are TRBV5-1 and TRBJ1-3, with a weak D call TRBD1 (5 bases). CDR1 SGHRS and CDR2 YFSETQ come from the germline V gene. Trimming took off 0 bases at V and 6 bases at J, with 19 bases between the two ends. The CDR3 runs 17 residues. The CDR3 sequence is CASSLVGLTHSTNTIYF. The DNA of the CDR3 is TGCGCCAGCAGCTTGGTGGGGCTTACCCATAGCACAAACACCATATATTTT.

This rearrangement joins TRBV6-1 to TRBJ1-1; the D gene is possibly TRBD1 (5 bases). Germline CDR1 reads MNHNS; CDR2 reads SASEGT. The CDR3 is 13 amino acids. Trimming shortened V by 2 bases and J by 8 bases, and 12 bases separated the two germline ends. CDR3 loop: CASSERGRFEAFF. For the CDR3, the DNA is TGTGCCAGCAGTGAAAGGGGACGGTTCGAAGCTTTCTTT.

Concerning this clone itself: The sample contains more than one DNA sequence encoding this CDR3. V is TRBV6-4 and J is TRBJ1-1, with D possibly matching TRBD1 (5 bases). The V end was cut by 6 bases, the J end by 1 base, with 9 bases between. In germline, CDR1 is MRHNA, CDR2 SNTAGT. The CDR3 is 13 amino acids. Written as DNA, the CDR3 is TGTGCCAGCAGCCTGACAGAGAACACTGAAGCTTTCTTT. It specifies CASSLTENTEAFF.

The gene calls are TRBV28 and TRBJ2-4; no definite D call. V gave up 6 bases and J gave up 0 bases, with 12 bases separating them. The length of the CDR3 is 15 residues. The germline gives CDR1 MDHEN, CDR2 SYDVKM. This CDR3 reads CASSQRIIAKNIQYF. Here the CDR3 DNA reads TGTGCCAGCAGCCAACGGATTATAGCCAAAAACATTCAGTACTTC.

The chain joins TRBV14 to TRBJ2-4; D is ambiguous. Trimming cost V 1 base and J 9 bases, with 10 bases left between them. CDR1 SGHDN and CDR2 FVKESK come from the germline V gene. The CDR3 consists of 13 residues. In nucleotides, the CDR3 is TGTGCCAGCAGCCAAGGGTTTCCGGGCATTCAGTACTTC. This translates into CASSQGFPGIQYF.

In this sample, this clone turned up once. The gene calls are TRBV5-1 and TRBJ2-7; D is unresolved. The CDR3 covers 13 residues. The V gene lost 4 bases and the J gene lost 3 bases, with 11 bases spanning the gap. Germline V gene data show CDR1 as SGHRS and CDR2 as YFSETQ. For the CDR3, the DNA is TGCGCCAGCAGCCCTTCCGACAACTACGAGCAGTACTTC. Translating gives CASSPSDNYEQYF.

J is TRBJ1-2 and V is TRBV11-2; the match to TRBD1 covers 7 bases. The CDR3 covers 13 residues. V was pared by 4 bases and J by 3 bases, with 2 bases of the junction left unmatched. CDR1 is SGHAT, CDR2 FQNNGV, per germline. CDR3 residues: CASSSGQYYGYTF. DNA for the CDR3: TGTGCCAGCAGCTCGGGACAGTACTATGGCTACACCTTC.